These 29 T cell receptor beta chains were sequenced from one sample in a study of identical twins. TCRdb processed the 5' RACE reads anew with MiXCR; each CDR3 protein has one entry. The top ten hold 0.44% of the sample, which has more than 400,000 distinct CDR3 sequences, 13% to 15% seen once. A further study also used this sample, focusing on yellow fever vaccine responses in identical twins.

The sample was CD4+ T cells sorted from blood. These receptors all come from a woman aged 18-29 years in good health.

The chain combines TRBV10-3 with TRBJ2-7; 8 bases fit TRBD2. Germline values: CDR1 ENHRY, CDR2 SYGVKD. The CDR3 loop spans 14 amino acids. The trim removed 10 bases at V and 1 base at J, leaving 9 bases unmatched. CDR3 residues: CATQAGATSYEQYF. The CDR3 DNA sequence: TGTGCCACTCAAGCGGGAGCCACGTCCTACGAGCAGTACTTC.

This clonotype appeared a few times. The rearrangement joins TRBV5-1 to TRBJ2-1, with 8 bases that match TRBD1. V was pared by 2 bases and J by 1 base, with 5 bases of the junction left unmatched. The CDR3 loop spans 16 amino acids. Germline-derived CDR1 and CDR2 are SGHRS and YFSETQ. The CDR3 here is CASSFYWTGSYNEQFF. The CDR3 region has the DNA TGCGCCAGCAGCTTTTACTGGACAGGGTCCTACAATGAGCAGTTCTTC.

In this sample, this clonotype turned up a few times. This chain connects TRBV7-8 to TRBJ2-7, with 8 bases aligning to TRBD1. The CDR3 consists of 14 residues. V dropped 5 bases and J dropped 2; count of bases not matched to a gene: 5. Germline V CDR1 and CDR2: SGHVS, FQNEAQ. CDR3 protein: CASSDRGSTYEQYF. CDR3 DNA: TGTGCCAGCAGCGACAGGGGTTCAACCTACGAGCAGTACTTC.

This chain connects TRBV13 to TRBJ2-5; TRBD1 matches 8 bases. V shed 5 bases, J shed 4 bases, and the junction held 9 bases outside the gene matches. Per germline, CDR1 PRHDT and CDR2 FYEKMQ (reference sequence). The CDR3 runs 15 residues. The CDR3, as DNA: TGTGCCAGCAGCCGTATGGGTACAGGGGGAGAGACCCAGTACTTC. Protein product: CASSRMGTGGETQYF. Together with reference TRBV13 and TRBJ2-5, the CDR3 gives the full variable domain: AAGVIQSPRHLIKEKRETATLKCYPIPRHDTVYWYQQGPGQDPQFLISFYEKMQSDKGSIPDRFSAQQFSDYHSELNMSSLELGDSALYFCASSRMGTGGETQYFGPGTRLLVL.

This clonotype was counted a few times. CDR3 region: CASSLLQGGTGELFF. The DNA for the CDR3 is TGCGCCAGCAGCTTGCTACAGGGAGGGACCGGGGAGCTGTTTTTT. J is TRBJ2-2 and V is TRBV5-1; possibly TRBD2 for D (7 bases). Trimming cost V 1 base and J 5 bases, with 12 bases left between them. CDR1 is SGHRS and CDR2 is YFSETQ in the germline V gene. This CDR3 is built from 15 residues.

This clonotype was counted at least ten times. The gene calls are TRBV29-1 and TRBJ2-2, with no clear D. Trimming stripped 4 bases from V and 2 bases from J, with 8 bases between. The CDR3 is 13 amino acids. Germline V lookup: CDR1 SQVTM, CDR2 ANQGSEA. The CDR3 coding sequence is TGCAGCGTTGGAAGGTCCAACACCGGGGAGCTGTTTTTT. This gives the protein CSVGRSNTGELFF.

V usage is TRBV20-1 and J usage is TRBJ2-1; 14 bases line up with TRBD2. The length of the CDR3 is 16 residues. Germline V gene sequence: CDR1 DFQATT, CDR2 SNEGSKA (reference sequence). V shed 1 base, J shed 6 bases, and the junction held 5 bases outside the gene matches. CDR3 sequence: CSARAYGTSGGNEQFF. The CDR3 DNA reads as TGCAGTGCTAGAGCGTATGGGACTAGCGGGGGCAATGAGCAGTTCTTC.

This clonotype was counted only a few times. The chain has TRBV20-1 and TRBJ2-2, with TRBD2 matching over 8 bases. Trimming cost V 0 bases and J 5 bases; bases outside gene matches: 8. Germline CDR1 and CDR2: DFQATT and SNEGSKA (reference sequence). The CDR3 sequence is 16 residues long. CDR3: CSARDGALAGTGELFF. The CDR3 DNA reads TGCAGTGCTAGAGATGGGGCATTAGCGGGAACCGGGGAGCTGTTTTTT.

V is TRBV2 and J is TRBJ2-1; D might be TRBD2 (5 bases). V shed 4 bases and J shed 4 bases, with 8 bases lying between them. Germline CDR1 reads SNHLY; CDR2 reads FYNNEI. The CDR3 length is 13 residues. CDR3 DNA sequence: TGTGCCAGCAGTGTCCGGGATTACAATGAGCAGTTCTTC. Translating it yields CASSVRDYNEQFF.

The rearrangement joins TRBV5-5 to TRBJ2-5, with D tentatively TRBD2 (6 bases). V gave up 4 bases and J gave up 5 bases, with 15 bases separating them. The germline V gene encodes CDR1 SGHKS and CDR2 YYEKEE (reference sequence). The CDR3 has 14 amino acids. The DNA of the CDR3 is TGTGCCAGCAGCCAAGGATCGGGGGTGGAGACCCAGTACTTC. Its translation: CASSQGSGVETQYF.

This clonotype was detected many times. CDR3 protein: CASSQDRETQYF. CDR3 nucleotides: TGTGCCAGCAGCCAAGATAGAGAGACCCAGTACTTC. The chain couples TRBV3-1 to TRBJ2-5; D call uncertain. The CDR3 is made up of 12 amino acids. The V end lost 0 bases, the J end lost 4 bases, and 3 bases lay between the germline ends. Germline V CDR1 and CDR2: LGHDT, YNNKEL (reference sequence).

The chain is built from TRBV20-1 and TRBJ2-3; maybe TRBD1 (5 bases). The V gene lost 7 bases and the J gene lost 3 bases, with 11 bases spanning the gap. This CDR3 spans 12 amino acids. CDR1 and CDR2 (germline): DFQATT, SNEGSKA (reference sequence). Written as DNA, the CDR3 is TGCAGTGTTCAGGGTTGGACAGATACGCAGTATTTT. As protein: CSVQGWTDTQYF.

V and J are TRBV6-5 and TRBJ2-1; weak D call: TRBD2 (5 bases). Germline V gene data show CDR1 as MNHEY and CDR2 as SVGAGI. Trimming pared 1 base from V and 1 base from J, leaving 11 bases between. The CDR3 loop spans 16 amino acids. The CDR3 sequence is CASSYYAADSYNEQFF. CDR3 DNA sequence: TGTGCCAGCAGTTACTATGCAGCGGATTCCTACAATGAGCAGTTCTTC.

V is TRBV5-1 and J is TRBJ2-2; 12 bases map to TRBD2. With V trimmed by 4 bases and J by 4 bases, 11 bases remained unmatched. The CDR3 length is 18 residues. The germline gives CDR1 SGHRS, CDR2 YFSETQ. CDR3 loop: CASSPRLAGDPGTGELFF. In DNA form, the CDR3 reads TGCGCCAGCAGCCCCCGACTAGCGGGAGACCCGGGCACCGGGGAGCTGTTTTTT.

The chain couples TRBV20-1 to TRBJ2-3; TRBD2 matches 10 bases. The V segment lost 2 bases and the J segment 2 bases; nucleotides outside the gene matches: 10. Germline CDR1 reads DFQATT; CDR2 reads SNEGSKA (reference sequence). The CDR3 covers 17 residues. The CDR3 loop is CSARSLLAGVDTDTQYF. The CDR3 DNA is TGCAGTGCTAGATCCCTGCTAGCGGGGGTTGACACAGATACGCAGTATTTT.

The chain links TRBV12-3 or TRBV12-4 to TRBJ2-5; D is unclear. The length of the CDR3 is 15 residues. V lost 3 bases, J lost 2 bases, and 13 bases lay in between. The CDR3 spells CASSLEYQVQETQYF. The DNA of the CDR3 is TGTGCCAGCAGTTTGGAATACCAAGTGCAAGAGACCCAGTACTTC.

This clonotype was observed a handful of times. The chain is built from TRBV6-6 and TRBJ2-1; tentative D call: TRBD1 (5 bases). V lost 2 bases and J lost 8, with 10 bases in between. The CDR3 is 13 residues long. Germline values: CDR1 MNHNY, CDR2 SVGAGI (reference sequence). CDR3: CASSYQGIHEQFF. As DNA, the CDR3 is TGTGCCAGCAGTTACCAGGGAATCCATGAGCAGTTCTTC.

The gene calls are TRBV6-4 and TRBJ2-7; a possible D gene is TRBD2 (6 bases). The V and J ends lost 0 bases and 6 bases respectively, with 15 bases between them. This CDR3 spans 15 amino acids. Germline CDR1 is MRHNA and CDR2 is SNTAGT. CDR3 DNA: TGTGCCAGCAGTGACTCGATGGGACTCGGAGTCGAGCAGTACGTC. It specifies CASSDSMGLGVEQYV.

This clonotype was counted only a few times. The rearrangement links TRBV11-2 to TRBJ1-1; TRBD1 is a possible D gene (6 bases). Germline V gene data show CDR1 as SGHAT and CDR2 as FQNNGV. V lost 5 bases, J lost 8 bases, and 15 bases lay in between. The CDR3 has 13 residues. The CDR3 bases are TGTGCCAGCAGCACCAAGCAGGGGACCGAAGCTTTCTTT. This sequence encodes CASSTKQGTEAFF.

This clonotype was detected ten times or more. The chain carries TRBV25-1 and TRBJ2-1; 8 nucleotides align to TRBD1. Trimming cost V 5 bases and J 8 bases; bases outside gene matches: 11. The germline CDR1 and CDR2 sequences are MGHDK and SYGVNS. This CDR3 spans 15 amino acids. The CDR3 is CASSMDNTGGDEQFF. DNA for the CDR3: TGTGCCAGCAGTATGGACAATACAGGGGGAGATGAGCAGTTCTTC.

This clonotype has more than one count but fewer than ten. The chain combines TRBV25-1 with TRBJ2-6; D is perhaps TRBD1 (5 bases). This CDR3 contains 15 residues. Trimming shortened V by 1 base and J by 4 bases, and 8 bases separated the two germline ends. CDR1 and CDR2 (germline): MGHDK, SYGVNS. DNA of the CDR3: TGTGCCAGCAGTGAATTCAGGGTCGGGGCCAACGTCCTGACTTTC. Residues: CASSEFRVGANVLTF.

This clonotype was seen once. For the CDR3, the DNA is TGTGCCAGCAGACTGGTAGGGTTTGGCGAGCAGTACTTC. This codes for CASRLVGFGEQYF. The chain carries TRBV2 and TRBJ2-7; D is unclear. With 6 bases removed from V and 6 bases from J, the gap between germline ends came to 15 bases. Germline-derived CDR1 and CDR2 are SNHLY and FYNNEI. This CDR3 is built from 13 residues.

This chain links TRBV24-1 with TRBJ2-6; a weak D match, TRBD1 (6 bases). CDR1 is KGHDR and CDR2 is SFDVKD in the germline V gene. Trimming stripped 4 bases from V and 3 bases from J, with 12 bases between. The CDR3 consists of 16 residues. The CDR3 sequence is CATSEPRGGGANVLTF. The CDR3 coding sequence is TGTGCCACCAGTGAGCCCAGGGGCGGTGGGGCCAACGTCCTGACTTTC.

This clonotype was recorded a few times. This rearrangement joins TRBV12-3 or TRBV12-4 to TRBJ2-1; D gene unclear. The CDR3 covers 13 residues. The germline V and J ends were trimmed by 7 bases and 9 bases, with 16 bases remaining between them. The CDR3 spells CASTQVGSGEQFF. CDR3 DNA sequence: TGTGCCAGCACCCAGGTTGGGTCCGGTGAGCAGTTCTTC.

The V call is TRBV14, the J call TRBJ2-3; 9 nucleotides match TRBD2. CDR3 length: 16 residues. V lost 1 base, J lost 6 bases, and 8 bases stayed unmatched. Germline assignment: CDR1 SGHDN and CDR2 FVKESK. The CDR3 sequence: CASSQGLAGFADTQYF. For the CDR3, the DNA is TGTGCCAGCAGCCAAGGTCTAGCGGGATTTGCCGATACGCAGTATTTT.

This clonotype has just a few counts. The rearrangement links TRBV10-3 to TRBJ2-1; possible D gene TRBD1, 5 bases. Germline V gene lookup returns CDR1 ENHRY and CDR2 SYGVKD. V lost 6 bases, J lost 0 bases, and 15 bases lay in between. This CDR3 is built from 16 residues. The CDR3 region has the DNA TGTGCCATCAGGGACGTAGGGGAAAGCTCCTACAATGAGCAGTTCTTC. As protein: CAIRDVGESSYNEQFF.

There are a few counts of this clonotype. The chain employs TRBV9 and TRBJ1-5; D unresolved. This CDR3 has 17 amino acids. Germline CDR1 is SGDLS and CDR2 is YYNGEE. Trimming removed 2 bases from V and 0 bases from J, with 15 bases in between. This CDR3 reads CASSVLPGSNSNQPQHF. The DNA for the CDR3 is TGTGCCAGCAGCGTTCTCCCGGGGAGCAATAGCAATCAGCCCCAGCATTTT.

The chain is built from TRBV4-1 and TRBJ2-1; 8 bases line up with TRBD2. This CDR3 has 16 amino acids. The germline V gene has CDR1 MGHRA and CDR2 YSYEKL. V was clipped by 5 bases and J by 7 bases; unmatched bases: 13. In DNA, the CDR3 is TGCGCCAGCAGCACTACCGGGACTAGATCGGTGAATGAGCAGTTCTTC. This codes for CASSTTGTRSVNEQFF.

The rearrangement joins TRBV12-3 or TRBV12-4 to TRBJ2-7; TRBD1 agrees at 7 bases. This CDR3 comprises 13 residues. V was clipped by 4 bases and J by 2 bases; unmatched bases: 2. CDR3 in amino acids: CASSWGQTYEQYV. CDR3 in DNA: TGTGCCAGCAGTTGGGGACAGACCTACGAGCAGTACGTC.